This entry lists 24 T cell receptor beta chains sequenced from one sample in a study of PD-L1 blockade in urothelial cancer. As for time point: pretreatment peripheral blood. Repertoires were generated with immunoSEQ multiplex PCR, while TCRdb's copy carries only in-frame clones and drops some. The sample yields roughly 130,000 clones, roughly 80% seen once. The material sequenced was PBMCs, taken around atezolizumab (anti-PD-L1) treatment. The receptors stem from a man aged 45-60 years with urothelial cancer.

The chain has TRBV7-9 and TRBJ2-4; possibly TRBD2 for D (5 bases). From germline, CDR1 is SEHNR and CDR2 FQNEAQ (reference sequence). The V gene lost 1 base and the J gene lost 12 bases, with 19 bases spanning the gap. The CDR3 contains 15 residues. The CDR3 protein is CASSLDLGLRDNQYF. The CDR3 DNA reads as TGTGCCAGCAGCTTAGATTTAGGACTCCGAGATAATCAGTACTTC. The full variable domain, its missing parts supplied by reference TRBV7-9 and TRBJ2-4, is DTGVSQNPRHKITKRGQNVTFRCDPISEHNRLYWYRQTLGQGPEFLTYFQNEAQLEKSRLLSDRFSAERPKGSFSTLEIQRTEQGDSAMYLCASSLDLGLRDNQYFGAGTRLSVL.

This clone was counted between two and nine times. The V and J genes are TRBV7-9 and TRBJ1-1; 9 bases line up with TRBD1. CDR3 size: 15 residues. Germline CDR1 SEHNR, CDR2 FQNEAQ (reference sequence). With V trimmed by 8 bases and J by 1 base, 8 bases remained unmatched. The CDR3 coding sequence is TGTGCCAGCGCCCGGGACAGGGACAGGAACACTGAAGCTTTCTTT. As protein: CASARDRDRNTEAFF.

The chain uses TRBV29-1 and TRBJ2-7; weak D call: TRBD2 (6 bases). This CDR3 has 13 amino acids. Trimming pared 2 bases from V and 4 bases from J, leaving 12 bases between. Germline V gene lookup returns CDR1 SQVTM and CDR2 ANQGSEA. CDR3 nucleotide sequence: TGCAGCGTTGAATACGGGAGCGGGTACGAGCAGTACTTC. It codes for CSVEYGSGYEQYF.

The CDR3 loop is CAWSVRDLASGRIGAKNIQYF. The CDR3 region has the DNA TGTGCCTGGAGTGTACGAGATTTGGCTAGCGGGAGAATAGGGGCCAAAAACATTCAGTACTTC. The chain couples TRBV30 to TRBJ2-4; 10 positions agree with TRBD2. Germline V gene sequence: CDR1 GTSNPN, CDR2 SVGIG (reference sequence). CDR3 size: 21 residues. Losses at the gene ends were 0 bases for V and 1 base for J; bases not matched to a gene: 18.

The rearrangement links TRBV18 to TRBJ1-4; 8 positions match TRBD1. Losses at the gene ends were 2 bases for V and 2 bases for J; bases not matched to a gene: 4. CDR1 is KGHSH, CDR2 LQKENI, per germline. This CDR3 spans 16 amino acids. The CDR3 protein is CASSPRSGGTNEKLFF. The CDR3 coding sequence is TGTGCCAGCTCACCAAGGTCAGGGGGCACTAATGAAAAACTGTTTTTT. Based on the CDR3 plus reference TRBV18 and TRBJ1-4, the full variable domain is NAGVMQNPRHLVRRRGQEARLRCSPMKGHSHVYWYRQLPEEGLKFMVYLQKENIIDESGMPKERFSAEFPKEGPSILRIQQVVRGDSAAYFCASSPRSGGTNEKLFFGSGTQLSVL.

The chain employs TRBV7-2 and TRBJ2-1; 11 bases agree with TRBD2. V dropped 3 bases and J dropped 10; count of bases not matched to a gene: 11. Germline V lookup: CDR1 SGHTA, CDR2 FQGNSA. CDR3 length: 16 amino acids. This CDR3 is CASSFSGRAAAGEQFF. The DNA of the CDR3 is TGTGCCAGCAGCTTTAGCGGGAGGGCTGCCGCAGGGGAGCAGTTCTTC.

In the case of this clone: The DNA is omitted, as the CDR3 cannot be located on it reliably, and the CDR3 follows TCRdb's listing. This sequence joins TRBV12-2 and TRBJ2-7; the table's D call of TRBD2 was not tested on the DNA. TRBV12-2 is listed as a pseudogene. The CDR3 is 19 residues long, ends included. CDR3 residues: CASRLIDSIWAGGTYEQYF.

This clone came up once. The J gene is TRBJ2-1, the V gene TRBV2; weak D call: TRBD1 (5 bases). Germline lookup yields CDR1 SNHLY and CDR2 FYNNEI. The length of the CDR3 is 12 residues. V was shortened by 7 bases and J by 11 bases, with 15 bases between the two germline ends. The chain's CDR3 is CASNRDSTQQFF. The CDR3, as DNA: TGTGCCAGCAACCGAGACAGCACACAGCAGTTCTTC.

This clone was found once. This rearrangement joins TRBV27 to TRBJ2-3, with 9 bases identical to TRBD2. The CDR3 sequence is 17 residues long. The ends lost 0 bases at V and 2 bases at J; junction bases unmatched: 6. Germline CDR1 MNHEY, CDR2 SMNVEV (reference sequence). CDR3 protein: CASSLSKTSGHTDTQYF. As DNA, the CDR3 is TGTGCCAGCAGTTTATCTAAGACTAGCGGACACACAGATACGCAGTATTTT.

This clone came up a few times. V gene TRBV28 combines with J gene TRBJ2-3; 7 bases align to TRBD1. Trimming removed 6 bases from V and 0 bases from J; junction bases left unmatched: 12. Germline-derived CDR1 and CDR2 are MDHEN and SYDVKM. The CDR3 runs to 17 residues. In DNA form, the CDR3 reads TGTGCCAGCAGGACCCACCCCGGGACAGAAAGCACAGATACGCAGTATTTT. Translated: CASRTHPGTESTDTQYF.

The chain is built from TRBV6-6 and TRBJ2-7, with a weak D call TRBD1 (6 bases). CDR3 length: 13 amino acids. V was clipped by 5 bases and J by 1 base, with 9 bases between them. Germline assignment: CDR1 MNHNY and CDR2 SVGAGI (reference sequence). The CDR3 DNA follows: TGTGCCAGCAGTCGAACAGGGTCCTACGAGCAGTACTTC. Translated: CASSRTGSYEQYF.

V gene TRBV10-3 combines with J gene TRBJ2-5, with TRBD2 matching over 13 bases. The CDR3 has 18 residues. Germline CDR1 reads ENHRY; CDR2 reads SYGVKD. Losses at the gene ends were 4 bases for V and 5 bases for J; bases not matched to a gene: 13. CDR3 DNA: TGTGCCATCAGTGTTGGGAGACTAGCGGGAGGCCGAGTGGAGACCCAGTACTTC. Translation gives CAISVGRLAGGRVETQYF.

CDR3 protein: CASSTLVSSDTQYF. The CDR3 DNA reads TGTGCCAGCAGTACGCTAGTTAGCTCAGATACGCAGTATTTT. V usage is TRBV2 and J usage is TRBJ2-3; D is ambiguous. The CDR3 extends over 14 amino acids. The germline V gene encodes CDR1 SNHLY and CDR2 FYNNEI. The V and J ends lost 5 bases and 4 bases respectively, with 13 bases between them.

In its sample, this clone was seen once. The chain joins TRBV28 to TRBJ1-2; D not certain. CDR3 length equals 10 residues. Germline V gene sequence: CDR1 MDHEN, CDR2 SYDVKM. V shed 4 bases and J shed 7 bases, with 4 bases lying between them. For the CDR3, the DNA is TGTGCCAGCAGTTCGGTTGGCTACACCTTC. Its protein product is CASSSVGYTF.

This chain uses TRBV19 with TRBJ1-6, with a tentative D call TRBD1 (5 bases). Per germline, CDR1 LNHDA and CDR2 SQIVND (reference sequence). Trimming pared 3 bases from V and 2 bases from J, leaving 8 bases between. This CDR3 has 15 residues. CDR3 nucleotides: TGTGCCAGTAGTATGGGGGGTCCCTATAATTCACCCCTCCACTTT. Translated: CASSMGGPYNSPLHF.

The genes are TRBV6-6 and TRBJ1-1; the match to TRBD1 covers 9 bases. The V gene end was trimmed by 2 bases and the J gene end by 0 bases; junction bases not matched to a gene: 4. Per germline, CDR1 MNHNY and CDR2 SVGAGI (reference sequence). CDR3 length equals 16 residues. The CDR3 loop reads CASSYHRGLMNTEAFF. The CDR3 bases are TGTGCCAGCAGTTACCACAGGGGGCTTATGAACACTGAAGCTTTCTTT.

The chain couples TRBV2 to TRBJ2-1; D may be TRBD1 (7 bases). V was cut by 4 bases and J by 9 bases, with 13 bases left in between. CDR3 length: 13 residues. Germline CDR1 reads SNHLY; CDR2 reads FYNNEI. CDR3 sequence reads: CASSVQGGIEQFF. CDR3 bases: TGTGCCAGCAGTGTGCAGGGGGGAATTGAGCAGTTCTTC.

The V call is TRBV19, the J call TRBJ1-6; no reliable D call. Trimming removed 9 bases at V and 13 bases at J, with 7 bases between. Germline V gives CDR1 LNHDA, CDR2 SQIVND (reference sequence). CDR3 length: 9 residues. CDR3 sequence reads: CARAPPLHF. The DNA of the CDR3 is TGTGCCAGAGCCCCCCCCCTCCACTTT.

The CDR3 protein is CASSGTGRPYNEQFF. CDR3 in DNA: TGTGCCAGCAGCGGGACAGGCCGACCCTACAATGAGCAGTTCTTC. This chain connects TRBV6-1 to TRBJ2-1, with TRBD1 matching over 8 bases. V gave up 6 bases and J gave up 2 bases; unmatched junction bases: 6. The CDR3 extends over 15 amino acids. Germline V gene lookup returns CDR1 MNHNS and CDR2 SASEGT.

This chain uses TRBV5-1 with TRBJ1-1, with a possible D match to TRBD1 (6 bases). The CDR3 length is 13 residues. V shed 3 bases and J shed 11 bases, with 17 bases lying between them. In germline, CDR1 is SGHRS, CDR2 YFSETQ. The CDR3 bases are TGCGCCAGCAGCTCCAACAGGGATTCGGGCGCTTTCTTT. This codes for CASSSNRDSGAFF. Based on the CDR3 plus reference TRBV5-1 and TRBJ1-1, the full variable domain is KAGVTQTPRYLIKTRGQQVTLSCSPISGHRSVSWYQQTPGQGLQFLFEYFSETQRNKGNFPGRFSGRQFSNSRSEMNVSTLELGDSALYLCASSSNRDSGAFFGQGTRLTVV.

This clone has just a few counts. This sequence joins TRBV19 and TRBJ2-1, with 8 positions matching TRBD2. The ends lost 7 bases at V and 1 base at J; junction bases unmatched: 9. Germline V gene lookup returns CDR1 LNHDA and CDR2 SQIVND (reference sequence). This CDR3 is 16 amino acids long. In nucleotides, the CDR3 is TGTGCCAGTACCCTAGGCGGCGGGAGGTCCTACAATGAGCAGTTCTTC. It encodes CASTLGGGRSYNEQFF.

This clone occurred a few times. The J gene is TRBJ2-3, the V gene TRBV30; D may be TRBD2 (6 bases). The CDR3 loop spans 12 amino acids. Trimming removed 4 bases at V and 6 bases at J, with 11 bases between. The germline V gene has CDR1 GTSNPN and CDR2 SVGIG (reference sequence). The CDR3 spells CAWTNSGDTQYF. The CDR3 region has the DNA TGTGCCTGGACCAATAGCGGCGATACGCAGTATTTT.

This clone was observed a few times. V usage is TRBV27 and J usage is TRBJ2-3, with D possibly being TRBD2 (5 bases). The length of the CDR3 is 14 residues. Germline V gene sequence: CDR1 MNHEY, CDR2 SMNVEV (reference sequence). The V and J ends lost 2 bases and 4 bases respectively, with 10 bases between them. CDR3 amino acids: CASSLGGSADTQYF. CDR3 bases: TGTGCCAGCAGTTTAGGTGGGAGCGCAGATACGCAGTATTTT.

V and J are TRBV27 and TRBJ1-6; 7 bases line up with TRBD1. Germline V gives CDR1 MNHEY, CDR2 SMNVEV (reference sequence). The J segment lost 5 bases and the V segment lost 8 bases, leaving 9 bases of the junction unmatched. CDR3 length: 15 amino acids. The CDR3 loop reads CASLGGGENNSPLHF. In DNA form, the CDR3 reads TGTGCCAGCCTAGGAGGGGGCGAGAATAATTCACCCCTCCACTTT.